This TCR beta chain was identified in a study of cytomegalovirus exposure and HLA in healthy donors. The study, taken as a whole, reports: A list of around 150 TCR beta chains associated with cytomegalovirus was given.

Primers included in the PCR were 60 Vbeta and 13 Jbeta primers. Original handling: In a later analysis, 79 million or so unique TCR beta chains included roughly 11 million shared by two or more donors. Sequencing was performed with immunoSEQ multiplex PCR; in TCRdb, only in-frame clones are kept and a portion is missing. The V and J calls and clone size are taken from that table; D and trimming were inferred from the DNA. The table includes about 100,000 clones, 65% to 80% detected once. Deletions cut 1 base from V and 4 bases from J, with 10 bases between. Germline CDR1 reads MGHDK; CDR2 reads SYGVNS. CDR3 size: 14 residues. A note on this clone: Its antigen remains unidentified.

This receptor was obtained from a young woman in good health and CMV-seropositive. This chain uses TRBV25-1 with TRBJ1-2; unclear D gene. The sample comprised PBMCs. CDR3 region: CASSESGRTYGYTF. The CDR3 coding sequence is TGTGCCAGCAGTGAATCTGGGAGAACCTATGGCTACACCTTC.